Presented here are 20 T cell receptor beta chains from one specimen sequenced in a study of blood T cell repertoires in COVID-19. Data came from immunoSEQ multiplex PCR; TCRdb stores just in-frame clones and leaves some out. The repertoire holds about 200,000 clones, with about nine tenths as singletons. The specimen was peripheral blood. The receptors derive from a woman aged 35 to 49 with acute or convalescent COVID-19.

The genes are TRBV12-3 or TRBV12-4 and TRBJ1-5, with 9 bases fitting TRBD1. The CDR3 extends over 13 amino acids. J was trimmed by 6 bases and V by 7 bases; bases with no gene match: 4. DNA of the CDR3: TGTGCCAGCACCTCGACAGGGGGTCAGCCCCAGCATTTT. Translating gives CASTSTGGQPQHF.

V and J are TRBV7-8 and TRBJ2-3, with 11 bases matching TRBD1. The length of the CDR3 is 16 residues. CDR1 is SGHVS and CDR2 is FQNEAQ in the germline V gene. Trimming cost V 5 bases and J 2 bases; bases outside gene matches: 6. DNA for the CDR3: TGTGCCAGCAGCACTGGGACAGGGGGATACACAGATACGCAGTATTTT. Translation gives CASSTGTGGYTDTQYF.

In its sample, this clone was seen once. The chain combines TRBV12-3 or TRBV12-4 with TRBJ1-1; perhaps TRBD1 as D (6 bases). The CDR3 consists of 12 residues. Trimming shortened V by 5 bases and J by 8 bases, and 12 bases separated the two germline ends. The CDR3 loop is CASSPPGVEAFF. CDR3 sequence (DNA): TGTGCCAGCAGTCCCCCAGGGGTGGAAGCTTTCTTT.

The V and J genes are TRBV3-1 (or the pseudogene TRBV3-2) and TRBJ2-3; 9 bases align to TRBD2. V lost 0 bases and J lost 5; bases outside the gene matches: 15. Germline CDR1 LGHDT, CDR2 YNNKEL (reference sequence). The CDR3 consists of 19 residues. The chain's CDR3 is CASSQENGLANALLDTQYF. CDR3 nucleotide sequence: TGTGCCAGCAGCCAAGAGAACGGACTAGCGAACGCCCTGCTAGATACGCAGTATTTT.

This rearrangement joins TRBV10-3 to TRBJ2-2; 10 nucleotides match TRBD1. Losses at the gene ends were 6 bases for V and 0 bases for J; bases not matched to a gene: 7. CDR3 length equals 17 residues. Germline lookup yields CDR1 ENHRY and CDR2 SYGVKD. The CDR3 loop is CAIRIGQGVSNTGELFF. In DNA form, the CDR3 reads TGTGCCATCAGGATCGGACAGGGGGTCTCGAACACCGGGGAGCTGTTTTTT.

V and J are TRBV10-3 and TRBJ1-1; 9 bases are shared with TRBD1. The ends lost 5 bases at V and 1 base at J; junction bases unmatched: 11. Germline V CDR1 and CDR2: ENHRY, SYGVKD. This CDR3 is 17 amino acids long. CDR3 nucleotide sequence: TGTGCCATCAGTCCCGGGACAGGGCTGGTAGGGAACACTGAAGCTTTCTTT. Translation: CAISPGTGLVGNTEAFF.

This rearrangement joins TRBV7-2 to TRBJ1-1; D not certain. The germline V and J ends were trimmed by 0 bases and 5 bases, with 19 bases remaining between them. Per germline, CDR1 SGHTA and CDR2 FQGNSA. This CDR3 is 17 amino acids long. The CDR3 reads CASSLAGPGSTGTEAFF. In DNA, the CDR3 is TGTGCCAGCAGCTTAGCAGGACCGGGATCCACCGGGACTGAAGCTTTCTTT.

The rearrangement links TRBV12-3 or TRBV12-4 to TRBJ1-1, with D perhaps matching TRBD1 (5 bases). V gave up 5 bases and J gave up 6 bases, with 13 bases separating them. This CDR3 is 13 amino acids long. The DNA of the CDR3 is TGTGCCAGCAGTGTGGGGGGTGGGTCTGAAGCTTTCTTT. It encodes CASSVGGGSEAFF.

The chain employs TRBV5-8 and TRBJ1-5; D is possibly TRBD1 (5 bases). The germline V and J ends were trimmed by 2 bases and 9 bases, with 15 bases remaining between them. The CDR3 has 14 amino acids. Germline CDR1 SGHTS, CDR2 YDEGEE. The CDR3 here is CASSFTGVPRPQHF. CDR3 coding DNA: TGTGCCAGCAGCTTTACAGGCGTCCCAAGGCCCCAGCATTTT. Drawing the rest from reference TRBV5-8 and TRBJ1-5, the complete variable domain is EAGVTQSPTHLIKTRGQQATLRCSPISGHTSVYWYQQALGLGLQFLLWYDEGEERNRGNFPPRFSGRQFPNYSSELNVNALELEDSALYLCASSFTGVPRPQHFGDGTRLSIL.

V is TRBV5-4 and J is TRBJ1-4, with TRBD1 identical over 10 bases. This CDR3 contains 14 residues. The V and J ends lost 5 bases and 8 bases, in that order; junction bases with no gene match: 6. Germline CDR1 SGHNT, CDR2 YYREEE (reference sequence). This CDR3 reads CASSYDRGREKLFF. In DNA form, the CDR3 reads TGTGCCAGCAGTTACGACAGGGGGCGAGAAAAACTGTTTTTT.

The chain recombines TRBV29-1 with TRBJ2-3; D is perhaps TRBD2 (5 bases). V was cut by 1 base and J by 0 bases, with 5 bases left in between. The CDR3 length is 13 residues. Germline-derived CDR1 and CDR2 are SQVTM and ANQGSEA. The CDR3 region is CSVEGGSTDTQYF. CDR3 nucleotides: TGCAGCGTTGAAGGCGGGAGCACAGATACGCAGTATTTT.

The genes are TRBV3-1 (or the pseudogene TRBV3-2) and TRBJ1-4, with D possibly being TRBD1 (5 bases). V lost 2 bases and J 4 bases, leaving 17 bases between the germline ends. This CDR3 region has 17 residues. Germline loops: CDR1 LGHDT, CDR2 YNNKEL (reference sequence). The chain's CDR3 is CASSQHGGGVNNEKLFF. The CDR3 DNA sequence: TGTGCCAGCAGCCAACATGGGGGGGGAGTCAATAATGAAAAACTGTTTTTT.

There are a few counts of this clone. This chain links TRBV18 with TRBJ1-3; 8 bases are shared with TRBD1. The CDR3 totals 16 residues. In germline, CDR1 is KGHSH, CDR2 LQKENI. V lost 1 base and J lost 7; bases outside the gene matches: 9. CDR3 sequence reads: CASSPLAGTGSNTIYF. The CDR3 nucleotides are TGTGCCAGCTCACCACTCGCCGGGACAGGCTCTAACACCATATATTTT.

The genes are TRBV5-5 and TRBJ2-3; 8 positions match TRBD1. Germline CDR1 and CDR2: SGHKS and YYEKEE (reference sequence). The CDR3 is 14 residues long. V trimming: 1 base; J trimming: 4 bases; junction bases outside the gene matches: 2. CDR3 region: CASSLNRGADTQYF. CDR3 bases: TGTGCCAGCAGCTTGAACAGGGGGGCAGATACGCAGTATTTT.

V and J are TRBV18 and TRBJ1-1; 9 bases are a match to TRBD1. There are 17 residues in the CDR3. Germline trimming cut 5 bases from V and 3 bases from J; bases unmatched to any gene: 13. In germline, CDR1 is KGHSH, CDR2 LQKENI. The CDR3 nucleotides are TGTGCCAGCTCAACCTCGGGGACAGGGCGGAGGGACACTGAAGCTTTCTTT. Its translation: CASSTSGTGRRDTEAFF. Looking up the rest from reference TRBV18 and TRBJ1-1 gives the full variable domain: NAGVMQNPRHLVRRRGQEARLRCSPMKGHSHVYWYRQLPEEGLKFMVYLQKENIIDESGMPKERFSAEFPKEGPSILRIQQVVRGDSAAYFCASSTSGTGRRDTEAFFGQGTRLTVV.

The chain has TRBV5-1 and TRBJ1-4; 9 nucleotides agree with TRBD1. V shed 4 bases, J shed 8 bases, and the junction held 15 bases outside the gene matches. Germline V gene sequence: CDR1 SGHRS, CDR2 YFSETQ. The CDR3 is made up of 17 amino acids. The CDR3 reads CASSVGDGTGKGEKLFF. The CDR3 region has the DNA TGCGCCAGCAGCGTAGGGGACGGGACAGGGAAAGGGGAAAAACTGTTTTTT. Looking up the rest from reference TRBV5-1 and TRBJ1-4 gives the full variable domain: KAGVTQTPRYLIKTRGQQVTLSCSPISGHRSVSWYQQTPGQGLQFLFEYFSETQRNKGNFPGRFSGRQFSNSRSEMNVSTLELGDSALYLCASSVGDGTGKGEKLFFGSGTQLSVL.

V gene TRBV18 combines with J gene TRBJ1-5; 7 bases map to TRBD1. Germline V gene lookup returns CDR1 KGHSH and CDR2 LQKENI. V lost 3 bases, J lost 8 bases, and 4 bases stayed unmatched. This CDR3 is built from 13 residues. This chain's CDR3 is CASSPDRVKPQHF. In DNA form, the CDR3 reads TGTGCCAGCTCACCCGACAGGGTTAAGCCCCAGCATTTT.

The chain recombines TRBV12-3 or TRBV12-4 with TRBJ1-5, with 7 bases that match TRBD1. The V segment lost 10 bases and the J segment 4 bases; nucleotides outside the gene matches: 7. This CDR3 contains 13 residues. This CDR3 reads CATRGGANQPQHF. Written as DNA, the CDR3 is TGTGCCACCCGAGGGGGCGCGAATCAGCCCCAGCATTTT.

The chain joins TRBV5-5 to TRBJ2-2; TRBD1 matches 8 bases. The CDR3 totals 17 residues. Trimming took 3 bases from V and 2 from J; bases not matched to a gene: 9. CDR1 is SGHKS and CDR2 is YYEKEE in the germline V gene (reference sequence). The CDR3 sequence: CASSSWTGTPNTGELFF. The CDR3 DNA follows: TGTGCCAGCAGCTCCTGGACAGGGACTCCCAACACCGGGGAGCTGTTTTTT.

CDR3 sequence reads: CASSFLQGAHNYGYTF. In DNA form, the CDR3 reads TGTGCCAGCAGTTTCCTACAGGGGGCCCATAACTATGGCTACACCTTC. This rearrangement joins TRBV27 to TRBJ1-2; TRBD1 aligns across 9 bases. The V and J ends lost 3 bases and 1 base, in that order; junction bases with no gene match: 6. Germline assignment: CDR1 MNHEY and CDR2 SMNVEV (reference sequence). The CDR3 loop spans 16 amino acids.